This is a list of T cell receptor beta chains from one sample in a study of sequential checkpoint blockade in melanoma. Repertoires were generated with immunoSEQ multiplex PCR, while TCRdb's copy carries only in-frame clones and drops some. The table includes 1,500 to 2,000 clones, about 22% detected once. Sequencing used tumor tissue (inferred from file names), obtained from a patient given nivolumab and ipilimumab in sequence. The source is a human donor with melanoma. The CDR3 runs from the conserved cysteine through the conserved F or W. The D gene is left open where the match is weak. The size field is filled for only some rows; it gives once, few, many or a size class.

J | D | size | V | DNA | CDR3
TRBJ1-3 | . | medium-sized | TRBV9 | TGTGCCAGCAGCGTAGAAGGGACTTCGCTTCATCGAAACACCATATATTTT | CASSVEGTSLHRNTIYF
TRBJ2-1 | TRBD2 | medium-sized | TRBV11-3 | TGTGCCAGCAGCCATCGGACTAGCGGGAGAGATGAGCAGTTCTTC | CASSHRTSGRDEQFF
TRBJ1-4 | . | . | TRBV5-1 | TGCGCCAGCAGCTTGGGGGGACGAGGGCAGGGCGAAAAACTGTTTTTT | CASSLGGRGQGEKLFF
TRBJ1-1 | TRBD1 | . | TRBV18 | TGTGCCAGCTCACCCCTTCCAGGGGGCGGCGTCGAAGCTTTCTTT | CASSPLPGGGVEAFF
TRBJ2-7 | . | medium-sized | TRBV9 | TGTGCCAGCAGCCCGAGTCATAAATCACTCCCCTACGAGCAGTACTTC | CASSPSHKSLPYEQYF
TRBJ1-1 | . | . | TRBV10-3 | TGTGCCATCAGTGAGTCGGAGGCAGAAGAAGCTTTCTTT | CAISESEAEEAFF
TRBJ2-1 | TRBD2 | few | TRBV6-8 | TGTGCCAGCAGGGACGGGGGGGCCTACAATGAGCAGTTCTTC | CASRDGGAYNEQFF
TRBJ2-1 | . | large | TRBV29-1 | TGCAGCGTCCGGGACTTAGTAGACAATGAGCAGTTCTTC | CSVRDLVDNEQFF
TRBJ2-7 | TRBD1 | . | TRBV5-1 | TGCGCCAGCGGCCGCGTGGGACAGACCTACGAGCAGTACTTC | CASGRVGQTYEQYF
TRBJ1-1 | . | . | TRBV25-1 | TGTGCCAGCAGTTCCGGGGCGAACACTGAAGCTTTCTTT | CASSSGANTEAFF
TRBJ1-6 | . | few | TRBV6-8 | TGTGCCAGCAGAGAGCAGACAGGCTCCAATTCACCCCTCCACTTT | CASREQTGSNSPLHF
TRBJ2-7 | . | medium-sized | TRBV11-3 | TGTGCCAGCAGCTTGGGAGGGGGTAACTACGAGCAGTACTTC | CASSLGGGNYEQYF
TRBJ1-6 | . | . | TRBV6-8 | TGTGCCAGCAGTTCCCGTAGGGGGTTGAATTCACCCCTCCACTTT | CASSSRRGLNSPLHF
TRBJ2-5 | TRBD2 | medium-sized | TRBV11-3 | TGTGCCAGCAGCCAAGGGGTCTCAGCGGGGGAGACCCAGTACTTC | CASSQGVSAGETQYF
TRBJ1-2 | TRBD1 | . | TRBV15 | TGTGCCACCAGCAGAGAGGCCAGGGGGAGCTATGGCTACACCTTC | CATSREARGSYGYTF
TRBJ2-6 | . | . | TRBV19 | TGTGCCAGTAGTATCCTATCTGGGGCCAACGTCCTGACTTTC | CASSILSGANVLTF
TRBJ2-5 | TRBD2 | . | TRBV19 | TGTGCCAGTAGTCCGCTAGCGGGACCTATAGGAGAGACCCAGTACTTC | CASSPLAGPIGETQYF
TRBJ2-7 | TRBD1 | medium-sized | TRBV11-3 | TGTGCCAGCAGCCCGACAGGGGGGAGCTACGAGCAGTACTTC | CASSPTGGSYEQYF
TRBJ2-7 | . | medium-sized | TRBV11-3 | TGTGCCAGCAGCTTAGGGGGGTACGGCTACGAGCAGTACTTC | CASSLGGYGYEQYF
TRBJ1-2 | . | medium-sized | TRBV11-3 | TGTGCCAGCAGCTTGTGGGGACTGCACTCATATGGCTACACCTTC | CASSLWGLHSYGYTF